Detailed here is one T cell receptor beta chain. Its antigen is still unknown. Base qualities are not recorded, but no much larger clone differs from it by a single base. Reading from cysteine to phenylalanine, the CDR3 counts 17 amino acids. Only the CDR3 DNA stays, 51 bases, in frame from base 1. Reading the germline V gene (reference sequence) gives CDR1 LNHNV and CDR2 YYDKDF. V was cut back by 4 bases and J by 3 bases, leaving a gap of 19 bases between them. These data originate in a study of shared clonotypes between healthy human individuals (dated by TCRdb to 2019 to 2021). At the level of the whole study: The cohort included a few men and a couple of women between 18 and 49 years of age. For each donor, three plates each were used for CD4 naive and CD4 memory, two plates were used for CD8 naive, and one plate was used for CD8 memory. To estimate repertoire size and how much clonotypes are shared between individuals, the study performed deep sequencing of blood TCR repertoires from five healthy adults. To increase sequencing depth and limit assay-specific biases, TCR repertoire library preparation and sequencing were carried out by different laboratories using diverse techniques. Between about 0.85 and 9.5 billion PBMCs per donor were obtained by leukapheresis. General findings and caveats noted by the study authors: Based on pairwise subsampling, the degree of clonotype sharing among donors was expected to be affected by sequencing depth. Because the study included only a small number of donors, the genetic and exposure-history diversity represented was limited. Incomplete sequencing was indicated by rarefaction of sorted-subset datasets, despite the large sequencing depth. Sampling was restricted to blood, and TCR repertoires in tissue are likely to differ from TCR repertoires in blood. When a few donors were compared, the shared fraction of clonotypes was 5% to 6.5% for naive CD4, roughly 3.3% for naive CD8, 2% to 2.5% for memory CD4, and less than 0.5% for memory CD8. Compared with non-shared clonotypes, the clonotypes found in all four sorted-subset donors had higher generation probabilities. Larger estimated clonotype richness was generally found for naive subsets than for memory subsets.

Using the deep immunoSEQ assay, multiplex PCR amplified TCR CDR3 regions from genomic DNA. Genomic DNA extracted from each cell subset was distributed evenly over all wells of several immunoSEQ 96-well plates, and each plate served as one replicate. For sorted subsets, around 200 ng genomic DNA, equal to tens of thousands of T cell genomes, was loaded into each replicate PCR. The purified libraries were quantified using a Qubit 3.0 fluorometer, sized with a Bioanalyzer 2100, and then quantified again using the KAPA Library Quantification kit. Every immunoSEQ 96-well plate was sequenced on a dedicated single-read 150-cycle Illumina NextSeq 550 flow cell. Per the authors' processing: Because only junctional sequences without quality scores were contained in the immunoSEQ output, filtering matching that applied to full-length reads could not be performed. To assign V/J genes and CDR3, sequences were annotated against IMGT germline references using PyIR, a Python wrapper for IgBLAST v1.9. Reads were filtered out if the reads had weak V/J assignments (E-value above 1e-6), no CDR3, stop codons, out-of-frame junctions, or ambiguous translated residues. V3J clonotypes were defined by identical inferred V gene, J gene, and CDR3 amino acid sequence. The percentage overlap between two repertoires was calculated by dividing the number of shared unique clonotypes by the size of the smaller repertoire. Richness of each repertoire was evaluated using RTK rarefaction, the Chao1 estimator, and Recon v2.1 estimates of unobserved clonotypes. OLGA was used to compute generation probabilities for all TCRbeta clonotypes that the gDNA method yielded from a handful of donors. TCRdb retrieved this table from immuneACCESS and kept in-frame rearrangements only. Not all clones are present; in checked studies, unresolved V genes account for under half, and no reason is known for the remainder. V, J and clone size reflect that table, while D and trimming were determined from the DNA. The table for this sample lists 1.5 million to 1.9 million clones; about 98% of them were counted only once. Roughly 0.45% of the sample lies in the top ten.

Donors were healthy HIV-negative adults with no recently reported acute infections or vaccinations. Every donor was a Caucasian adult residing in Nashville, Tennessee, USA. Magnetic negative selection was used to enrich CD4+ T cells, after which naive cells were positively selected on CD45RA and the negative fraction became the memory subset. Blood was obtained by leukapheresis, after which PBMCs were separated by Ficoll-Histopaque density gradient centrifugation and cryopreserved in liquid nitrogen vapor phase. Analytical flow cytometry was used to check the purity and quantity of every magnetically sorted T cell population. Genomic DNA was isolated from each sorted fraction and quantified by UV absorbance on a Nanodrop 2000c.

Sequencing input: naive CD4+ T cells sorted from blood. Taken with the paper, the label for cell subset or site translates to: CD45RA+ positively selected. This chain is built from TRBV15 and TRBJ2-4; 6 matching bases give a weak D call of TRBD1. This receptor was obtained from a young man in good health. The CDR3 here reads CATSKGLTGNGKNIQYF. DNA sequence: TGTGCCACCAGCAAGGGGCTAACAGGGAACGGCAAAAACATTCAGTACTTC.